The rows below give T cell receptor beta chains drawn from one sample of a study of CD8+CD57+ T cells in acquired aplastic anemia. TCRdb re-called the reads through MiXCR, storing one row per CDR3 protein. The sample shows about 110,000 distinct CDR3 sequences, 50% to 65% of them seen only once. Sequencing was carried out using sorted CD4+, CD8+, or CD8+CD57+ T cells (not recorded which) from PBMCs. These receptors were obtained from a human donor in good health, serving as a control. CDR3s include the opening cysteine and the closing phenylalanine or tryptophan. The order of the fields is CDR3 length, D gene, clone size, V gene, J gene, CDR3 protein, CDR3 DNA. The D gene is left open where the match is weak. Size values are once, few and many counts, or a class for expanded clones, and some rows have none.

length: 13; D: -; size: few; V: TRBV12-3/TRBV12-4; J: TRBJ2-5; CDR3: CASRSGAGETQYF; DNA: TGTGCCAGCAGATCCGGGGCGGGGGAGACCCAGTACTTC
length: 13; D: -; size: -; V: TRBV7-2; J: TRBJ2-7; CDR3: CASSRGRAYEQYF; DNA: TGTGCCAGCAGCCGCGGCAGGGCCTACGAGCAGTACTTC
length: 15; D: -; size: once; V: TRBV15; J: TRBJ2-3; CDR3: CATSRGGWDTDTQYF; DNA: TGTGCCACCAGCAGAGGGGGGTGGGACACAGATACGCAGTATTTT
length: 16; D: TRBD2; size: -; V: TRBV14; J: TRBJ2-3; CDR3: CASSIPEAGSTDTQYF; DNA: TGTGCCAGCAGCATACCGGAAGCGGGGAGCACAGATACGCAGTATTTT
length: 15; D: -; size: -; V: TRBV25-1; J: TRBJ1-6; CDR3: CASSGGGRYNSPLHF; DNA: TGTGCCAGCAGTGGGGGGGGCAGATATAATTCACCCCTCCACTTT
length: 15; D: -; size: -; V: TRBV25-1; J: TRBJ1-2; CDR3: CASSERGTSDYGYTF; DNA: TGTGCCAGCAGTGAACGGGGTACCTCGGACTATGGCTACACCTTC
length: 13; D: -; size: many; V: TRBV11-3; J: TRBJ2-7; CDR3: CASSPRTSYEQYF; DNA: TGTGCCAGCAGCCCCCGGACCTCCTACGAGCAGTACTTC
length: 13; D: -; size: few; V: TRBV9; J: TRBJ2-7; CDR3: CASGRGALYEQYF; DNA: TGTGCCAGCGGCCGGGGGGCCCTCTACGAGCAGTACTTC
length: 13; D: TRBD1; size: few; V: TRBV25-1; J: TRBJ1-6; CDR3: CASRDRGDSPLHF; DNA: TGTGCCAGCAGGGACAGGGGGGATTCACCCCTCCACTTT
length: 15; D: TRBD1; size: -; V: TRBV11-2; J: TRBJ2-3; CDR3: CASRIDRGYTDTQYF; DNA: TGTGCCAGCAGAATTGACAGGGGTTACACAGATACGCAGTATTTT
length: 12; D: -; size: -; V: TRBV20-1; J: TRBJ1-1; CDR3: CSASTTNTEAFF; DNA: TGCAGTGCTAGTACAACTAACACTGAAGCTTTCTTT
length: 14; D: -; size: many; V: TRBV12-5; J: TRBJ2-7; CDR3: CASGPQGRTYEQYF; DNA: TGTGCTAGTGGTCCCCAGGGGCGTACCTACGAGCAGTACTTC
length: 14; D: TRBD1; size: -; V: TRBV5-1; J: TRBJ1-2; CDR3: CASSLAGTGGGYTF; DNA: TGCGCCAGCAGCTTGGCAGGGACAGGGGGTGGCTACACCTTC
length: 13; D: -; size: -; V: TRBV15; J: TRBJ2-7; CDR3: CATSRDGYYEQYF; DNA: TGTGCCACCAGCAGAGATGGTTACTACGAGCAGTACTTC
length: 16; D: -; size: many; V: TRBV4-3; J: TRBJ1-5; CDR3: CASSQEASNSNQPQHF; DNA: TGCGCCAGCAGCCAAGAGGCTTCCAATAGCAATCAGCCCCAGCATTTT
length: 12; D: TRBD2; size: -; V: TRBV25-1; J: TRBJ2-7; CDR3: CASSGGGLEQYF; DNA: TGTGCCAGCAGTGGGGGGGGATTAGAGCAGTACTTC
length: 15; D: -; size: -; V: TRBV19; J: TRBJ2-5; CDR3: CASKHDWGSQETQYF; DNA: TGTGCCAGTAAGCATGATTGGGGGAGCCAAGAGACCCAGTACTTC
length: 15; D: -; size: once; V: TRBV2; J: TRBJ2-7; CDR3: CASSGGTYRHYEQYF; DNA: TGTGCCAGCAGTGGTGGGACTTACAGACACTACGAGCAGTACTTC
length: 14; D: TRBD1; size: -; V: TRBV10-1; J: TRBJ2-7; CDR3: CASNPGTGPYEQYF; DNA: TGCGCCAGCAATCCTGGGACAGGGCCCTACGAGCAGTACTTC
length: 14; D: -; size: -; V: TRBV29-1; J: TRBJ2-1; CDR3: CSGGRSGVNNEQSF; DNA: TGCAGCGGGGGGCGGTCGGGGGTGAACAATGAGCAGTCCTTC
length: 17; D: TRBD1; size: -; V: TRBV11-1; J: TRBJ2-7; CDR3: CASSSQLTGGAGYEQYF; DNA: TGTGCCAGCAGCAGCCAATTAACAGGGGGCGCGGGGTACGAGCAGTACTTC
length: 16; D: TRBD1; size: once; V: TRBV15; J: TRBJ2-3; CDR3: CATSRGQGGVTDTQYF; DNA: TGTGCCACCAGCAGGGGACAGGGAGGGGTCACAGATACGCAGTATTTT
length: 15; D: TRBD1; size: many; V: TRBV7-3; J: TRBJ2-7; CDR3: CASSLTAGQAYEQYF; DNA: TGTGCCAGCAGCTTAACGGCCGGACAGGCCTACGAGCAGTACTTC
length: 15; D: -; size: many; V: TRBV6-5; J: TRBJ1-1; CDR3: CASSYYGDLNTEAFF; DNA: TGTGCCAGCAGTTACTACGGGGATCTGAACACTGAAGCTTTCTTT
length: 17; D: TRBD2; size: many; V: TRBV11-2; J: TRBJ2-3; CDR3: CASSLIASGGDTDTQYF; DNA: TGTGCCAGCAGCTTAATCGCTAGCGGGGGTGACACAGATACGCAGTATTTT
length: 14; D: -; size: -; V: TRBV10-3; J: TRBJ1-2; CDR3: CAITKTGTIYGYTF; DNA: TGTGCCATCACAAAGACCGGGACAATCTATGGCTACACCTTC
length: 14; D: -; size: many; V: TRBV6-5; J: TRBJ2-1; CDR3: CASSYSYPVNEQFF; DNA: TGTGCCAGCAGTTACTCGTACCCAGTCAATGAGCAGTTCTTC
length: 17; D: -; size: -; V: TRBV4-3; J: TRBJ2-2; CDR3: CASSQAGTKLNTGELFF; DNA: TGCGCCAGCAGCCAAGCCGGGACAAAACTGAACACCGGGGAGCTGTTTTTT
length: 16; D: -; size: once; V: TRBV2; J: TRBJ1-1; CDR3: CASSGSGGSARGEAFF; DNA: TGTGCCAGCAGTGGTTCCGGGGGGTCGGCGAGAGGGGAAGCTTTCTTT
length: 15; D: -; size: once; V: TRBV19; J: TRBJ1-2; CDR3: CASSIFRDGNYGYTF; DNA: TGTGCCAGTAGTATCTTCCGGGACGGGAACTATGGCTACACCTTC
length: 16; D: -; size: once; V: TRBV4-3; J: TRBJ1-2; CDR3: CASSQDDTRVDYGYTF; DNA: TGCGCCAGCAGCCAGGACGACACTCGGGTAGACTATGGCTACACCTTC
length: 13; D: -; size: -; V: TRBV29-1; J: TRBJ1-2; CDR3: CSVGTGQNYGYTF; DNA: TGCAGCGTGGGGACGGGGCAGAACTATGGCTACACCTTC
length: 14; D: TRBD1; size: few; V: TRBV2; J: TRBJ1-1; CDR3: CASSERQGATEAFF; DNA: TGTGCCAGCAGTGAAAGACAGGGGGCCACTGAAGCTTTCTTT
length: 13; D: -; size: -; V: TRBV25-1; J: TRBJ1-2; CDR3: CASMPDSNYGYTF; DNA: TGTGCCAGCATGCCCGATTCCAACTATGGCTACACCTTC
length: 15; D: -; size: -; V: TRBV27; J: TRBJ1-4; CDR3: CASKFWDGLNEKLFF; DNA: TGTGCCAGCAAGTTCTGGGACGGACTTAATGAAAAACTGTTTTTT
length: 13; D: -; size: few; V: TRBV29-1; J: TRBJ2-3; CDR3: CSAQGFVTDTQYF; DNA: TGCAGCGCACAGGGTTTCGTCACAGATACGCAGTATTTT
length: 13; D: -; size: -; V: TRBV29-1; J: TRBJ2-7; CDR3: CSVDPGQDYEQYF; DNA: TGCAGCGTTGACCCGGGACAAGATTACGAGCAGTACTTC
length: 13; D: TRBD1; size: many; V: TRBV20-1; J: TRBJ2-5; CDR3: CSAPLDRGETQYF; DNA: TGCAGTGCTCCCTTAGACAGGGGAGAGACCCAGTACTTC
length: 14; D: TRBD1; size: -; V: TRBV19; J: TRBJ1-2; CDR3: CASSGGTGRSGYTF; DNA: TGTGCCAGTAGTGGAGGGACAGGGAGAAGTGGCTACACCTTC
length: 14; D: -; size: -; V: TRBV29-1; J: TRBJ2-7; CDR3: CSAYLTGAPYEQYF; DNA: TGCAGCGCCTACCTTACGGGGGCTCCCTACGAGCAGTACTTC
length: 14; D: -; size: few; V: TRBV25-1; J: TRBJ2-5; CDR3: CASSGGARQETQYF; DNA: TGTGCCAGCAGTGGGGGGGCCAGGCAAGAGACCCAGTACTTC
length: 15; D: TRBD2; size: -; V: TRBV20-1; J: TRBJ2-7; CDR3: CSARLGTSEGYEQYF; DNA: TGCAGTGCTAGACTCGGGACTAGCGAGGGCTACGAGCAGTACTTC
length: 13; D: -; size: -; V: TRBV10-1; J: TRBJ2-7; CDR3: CASSEGGRGEQYF; DNA: TGCGCCAGCAGTGAAGGCGGCCGAGGGGAGCAGTACTTC
length: 14; D: TRBD2; size: few; V: TRBV29-1; J: TRBJ2-3; CDR3: CSVGSGVASDTQYF; DNA: TGCAGCGTTGGTAGCGGGGTTGCGTCAGATACGCAGTATTTT
length: 12; D: -; size: -; V: TRBV9; J: TRBJ1-6; CDR3: CASSAAFVLNCF; DNA: TGTGCCAGCAGCGCAGCTTTTGTACTAAATTGCTTT
length: 13; D: TRBD1; size: many; V: TRBV9; J: TRBJ2-1; CDR3: CASSTGQNNEQFF; DNA: TGTGCCAGCAGCACGGGACAGAACAATGAGCAGTTCTTC
length: 14; D: -; size: many; V: TRBV5-5; J: TRBJ2-7; CDR3: CASSSQGFSYEQYF; DNA: TGTGCCAGCAGCTCGCAGGGATTCTCCTACGAGCAGTACTTC
length: 12; D: -; size: -; V: TRBV29-1; J: TRBJ1-2; CDR3: CSVDKGIRGYTF; DNA: TGCAGCGTTGATAAGGGGATTCGGGGCTACACCTTC
length: 14; D: TRBD2; size: -; V: TRBV10-3; J: TRBJ2-6; CDR3: CAITGGSGANVLTF; DNA: TGTGCCATCACGGGGGGCTCTGGGGCCAACGTCCTGACTTTC
length: 13; D: -; size: -; V: TRBV4-3; J: TRBJ2-7; CDR3: CASSQIRDSEQYF; DNA: TGCGCCAGCAGCCAGATCCGGGACTCCGAGCAGTACTTC
length: 15; D: TRBD1; size: many; V: TRBV2; J: TRBJ2-7; CDR3: CASREGTGDPYEQYF; DNA: TGTGCCAGCAGAGAAGGGACAGGGGACCCCTACGAGCAGTACTTC
length: 13; D: TRBD2; size: -; V: TRBV2; J: TRBJ2-7; CDR3: CASRPGTSVEQYF; DNA: TGTGCCAGCAGGCCCGGGACTAGCGTCGAGCAGTACTTC
length: 9; D: -; size: few; V: TRBV7-9; J: TRBJ2-7; CDR3: CASGYEQYF; DNA: TGTGCCAGCGGCTACGAGCAGTACTTC
length: 13; D: TRBD2; size: many; V: TRBV30; J: TRBJ2-7; CDR3: CAWSYPGGGEQYF; DNA: TGTGCCTGGAGTTACCCGGGGGGAGGAGAGCAGTACTTC
length: 12; D: -; size: once; V: TRBV20-1; J: TRBJ2-7; CDR3: CSARGLEFEQYF; DNA: TGCAGTGCTAGAGGTCTGGAATTCGAGCAGTACTTC
length: 14; D: TRBD2; size: -; V: TRBV10-3; J: TRBJ2-7; CDR3: CAISGGYGAYEQYF; DNA: TGTGCCATCAGCGGGGGGTACGGGGCCTACGAGCAGTACTTC
length: 15; D: -; size: -; V: TRBV19; J: TRBJ2-5; CDR3: CASSSLGGLGETQYF; DNA: TGTGCCAGTAGCTCACTGGGGGGCCTAGGGGAGACCCAGTACTTC